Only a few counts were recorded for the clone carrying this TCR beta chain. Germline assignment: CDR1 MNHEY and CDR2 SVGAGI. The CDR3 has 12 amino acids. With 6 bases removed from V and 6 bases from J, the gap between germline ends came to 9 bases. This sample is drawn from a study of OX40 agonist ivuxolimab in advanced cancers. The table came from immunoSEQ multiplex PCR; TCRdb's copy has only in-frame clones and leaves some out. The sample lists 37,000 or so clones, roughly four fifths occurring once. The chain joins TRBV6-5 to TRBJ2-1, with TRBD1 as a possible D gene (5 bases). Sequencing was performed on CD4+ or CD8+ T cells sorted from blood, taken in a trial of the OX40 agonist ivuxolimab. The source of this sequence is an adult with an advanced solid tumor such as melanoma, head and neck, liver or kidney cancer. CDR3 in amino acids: CASRRTSNEQFF. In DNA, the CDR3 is TGTGCCAGCAGACGGACAAGCAATGAGCAGTTCTTC.